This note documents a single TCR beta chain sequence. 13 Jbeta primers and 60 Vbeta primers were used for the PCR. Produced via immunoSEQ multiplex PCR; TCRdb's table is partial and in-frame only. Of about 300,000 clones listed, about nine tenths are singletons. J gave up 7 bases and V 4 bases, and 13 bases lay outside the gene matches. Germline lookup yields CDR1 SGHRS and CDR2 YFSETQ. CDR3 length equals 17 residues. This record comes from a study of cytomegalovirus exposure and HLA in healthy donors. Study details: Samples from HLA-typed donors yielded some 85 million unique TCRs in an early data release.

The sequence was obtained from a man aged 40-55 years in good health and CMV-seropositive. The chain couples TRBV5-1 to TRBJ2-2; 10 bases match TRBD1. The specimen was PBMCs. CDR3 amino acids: CASSGSPGTGVIGELFF. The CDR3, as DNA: TGCGCCAGCAGCGGATCCCCCGGGACAGGGGTAATCGGGGAGCTGTTTTTT.